The entry below describes one T cell receptor (beta chain). The method was immunoSEQ multiplex PCR; TCRdb's version includes in-frame clones alone and lacks a portion of them. The data show around 15,000 clones, over 60% seen once. Germline loops: CDR1 LGHDT, CDR2 YNNKEL (reference sequence). CDR3 length: 14 amino acids. With 5 bases clipped from V and 2 bases from J, the junction kept 3 bases outside the gene matches. The entry originates in a study of T cell responses to AZD1222 COVID-19 vaccine. The receptor comes from an adult who received the AZD1222 COVID-19 vaccine. The V gene is TRBV3-1 (or the pseudogene TRBV3-2), the J gene TRBJ1-5, with TRBD1 matching 7 bases. The starting material was peripheral blood, obtained 28 days after the second AZD1222 dose. CDR3 sequence reads: CASSLGGGNQPQHF. The CDR3 DNA reads TGTGCCAGCAGCTTAGGGGGCGGCAATCAGCCCCAGCATTTT.